This TCR beta chain was recorded in a study of cytomegalovirus exposure and HLA in healthy donors. For the study at large: HLA-typed donors contributed about 85 million unique TCRs, which were held in an early data release. Study-wide results and caveats: Most TCR beta V segments were productive about 87% or about 30% of the time in an earlier analysis. Presence/absence analysis assumed near-uniform sequencing depth across donors.

The PCR was carried out with 60 Vbeta primers and 13 Jbeta primers. Measured with immunoSEQ multiplex PCR; TCRdb has only the in-frame clones, and not every one. The table shows around 150,000 clones, with 73% occurring only once. This donor's record omits CMV serostatus. Concerning this clone: Its antigen remains unidentified.

The germline V gene encodes CDR1 LGHNT and CDR2 FRNRAP. This CDR3 contains 15 residues. J was trimmed by 3 bases and V by 4 bases; bases with no gene match: 3. Source material: PBMCs. This clonotype was obtained from a human donor in good health. The rearrangement links TRBV12-5 to TRBJ1-5; 10 bases fit TRBD1. The CDR3 reads CASGWDRGTNQPQHF. CDR3 bases: TGTGCTAGTGGTTGGGACAGGGGAACCAATCAGCCCCAGCATTTT.